What follows describes a single T cell receptor (beta chain). What this receptor recognizes is not known. No much larger clone is present one base from it, and per-base qualities are unavailable. The CDR1 and CDR2 encoded by the germline V gene are SGDLS and YYNGEE. The CDR3 runs 15 amino acids, cysteine and phenylalanine included. Kept here is only the CDR3 DNA, which spans 45 bases and is read in frame from base 1. V drops 0 bases and J drops 7 bases, leaving 16 bases in between. The data are from a study of T cells in Graves' hyperthyroidism and ophthalmopathy (dated by TCRdb to the late 2010s). Regarding the study in general: Peripheral blood was sampled at the time of initial diagnosis, prior to any treatment. To identify TCR V-J signatures that set the groups apart, the researchers used a discovery cohort of 100 patients, made up of 43 with Graves' ophthalmopathy and 55 to 65 with stable Graves' hyperthyroidism. Prospective prediction of ophthalmopathy was tested in an independent validation cohort consisting of some 18 hyperthyroidism patients and approximately 16 patients who later progressed to ophthalmopathy. For training and testing, the 100 or so patients in the discovery cohort were randomly divided in a 7:3 ratio. In addition, the study compared T-cell repertoires in thyroid tissue and in blood from roughly 6 Graves' hyperthyroidism patients. Once sampling was done, hyperthyroidism patients were given methimazole at a starting dose of 30 mg daily, whereas ophthalmopathy patients were given high-dose intravenous methylprednisolone. According to the paper, TCR Vbeta CDR3 sequencing was carried out on around 140 peripheral blood samples, which came from approximately 43 ophthalmopathy, under 80 hyperthyroidism and roughly 17 progressor patients. Here is what the overall study found, with its caveats: Most expanded thyroid clonotypes (frequency above 0.001) were also detected in blood, a finding suggesting that blood repertoires may reflect thyroid immune responses. In validation, progression to ophthalmopathy was predicted by the model with roughly 69% sensitivity and 72.22% specificity, a median of 6.5 months before onset. No statistical method was used to fix the sample size in advance, and group allocation was not hidden from the investigators. Ophthalmopathy was separated from stable hyperthyroidism by a 13 V-J signature model, with around 90% sensitivity and 81% to 82% specificity obtained in cross-validation and 80%/75% obtained in testing.

Ophthalmopathy patients had moderately to severely active disease, with a Clinical Activity Score of 3 or more, a NOSPECS grade of 4 or more, and a disease duration of less than 3 months. Exclusion was applied to patients with uncontrolled infections, other autoimmune diseases, pregnancy or lactation. Clinical symptoms, serum thyroxine and TRAb, thyroid ultrasound, and orbital computed tomography formed the basis for the diagnoses. PBMCs were separated from roughly 10 ml of fresh peripheral blood using Ficoll-Paque density gradient centrifugation. Total RNA was extracted using Trizol reagent, and RNA quality was assessed on an Agilent 2100 Bioanalyzer. The TCR beta CDR3 regions were amplified from the RNA transcripts. The first round of RT-PCR for the TCR CDR3 was performed with the HTBI primer set and the Qiagen OneStep RT-PCR kit. A second multiplex PCR round built the libraries, followed by size selection and purification. Sequencing of the libraries was done on an Illumina HiSeq2000 using paired-end 100 bp reads. In the paper's pipeline: SOAPnuke was used to process the raw data, with reads discarded if the reads contained adapters or uncalled bases, had a mean Phred below 15, or lacked an exact constant-primer or identifier match. High-quality paired reads were merged using COPE v1.2.5, and each unique nucleotide sequence was defined as a clonotype. MiTCR v1.1 was used to align the clonotypes against IMGT TRBV, TRBD and TRBJ reference segments. The analysis included only V-J combinations with a frequency above 0.0001, which together covered around 99% of the repertoires. The TCS score was defined as the ratio of F50 (clonal expansion) to E x V (chaos), calculated using BLOSUM62-based TCRdist between CDR3 peptides within each V-J. Welch's t-statistics and random forest reduced around 510 V-J features to roughly 13, which were used in a naive Bayes classifier (R e1071). TCRdb trimmed public reads at Q25 via fastp, called clones via MiXCR and kept in-frame beta chains. Here each entry gathers all rows of one CDR3 protein and keeps the most common genes and DNA. In this record, the V and J calls reflect TCRdb's handling and not the investigators' own analysis. The sample profile shows 500,000 to 650,000 distinct CDR3 sequences; approximately 14% of them were found once. The top ten constitute roughly an eighth of the sample.

Rearrangement joined TRBV9 to TRBJ1-2, with TRBD1 perhaps the D gene, on 6 matching bases. The sequencing input was blood. The sequence derives from a woman in her fifties or sixties with Graves' ophthalmopathy. The CDR3 region: CASSVGTYRESGYTF. In nucleotide form, the sequence is TGTGCCAGCAGCGTAGGGACCTACAGGGAAAGTGGCTACACCTTC.